This T cell receptor (beta chain) derives from a study of blood T cell repertoires in COVID-19. Methods used by the authors: Estimation of nucleated cell counts was performed using reference gene primer amplification. TCRdb keeps only in-frame clones here, not all; method: immunoSEQ multiplex PCR. V and J calls plus clone size are reproduced from that table; the DNA served to infer D and trimming. The sample records 20,000 to 25,000 clones, 90% being singletons. This CDR3 spans 14 amino acids. Looked up from germline, CDR1 is SQVTM and CDR2 is ANQGSEA. Germline trimming cut 4 bases from V and 6 bases from J; bases unmatched to any gene: 8.

This TCR was recovered from a human donor in a cohort sampled during active COVID-19. The sequenced sample was peripheral blood. The V call is TRBV29-1, the J call TRBJ1-2; 10 bases line up with TRBD1. The CDR3 DNA reads as TGCAGCGTTGGGAGACAGGGGGCGTTTGATGGCTACACCTTC. It specifies CSVGRQGAFDGYTF.